This entry concerns a single T cell receptor (beta chain). These data belong to a study of blood T cell repertoires in COVID-19. About the study: Samples representing acute and convalescent COVID-19 were sourced from the United States, Italy and Spain. The cDNA or gDNA used as material had been derived from T cells, B-cell-depleted T cells, or PBMCs.

Original data processing: Reference gene primer amplification gave nucleated cell count estimates. The protocol was immunoSEQ multiplex PCR, while the TCRdb copy is restricted to in-frame clones and leaves out a portion. The D gene and trimming were derived from the DNA, and the V and J assignments and clone size from that table. The sample yields 110,000 to 150,000 clones, around three quarters seen once. The CDR3 contains 18 residues. Germline V gene sequence: CDR1 MGHRA, CDR2 YSYEKL. The trim removed 1 base at V and 7 bases at J, leaving 14 bases unmatched. Sequenced: peripheral blood. The chain links TRBV4-1 to TRBJ2-3; TRBD2 agrees at 10 bases. This sequence was found in a man aged 45-65 years with active or convalescent COVID-19. DNA of the CDR3: TGCGCCAGCAGCCAAGTCGGGCTCAGCGGGAGGGCCATAAATACGCAGTATTTT. Its protein is CASSQVGLSGRAINTQYF.